What follows are 26 T cell receptor beta chains derived from one specimen sequenced in a study of cytomegalovirus exposure and HLA in healthy donors. 13 Jbeta primers and 60 Vbeta primers were used for the PCR. Measured with immunoSEQ multiplex PCR; TCRdb has only the in-frame clones, and not every one. The table records 100,000 to 150,000 clones, 65% to 85% of them present only once. Input material: PBMCs. Receptor source: a boy between 10 and 17 years old in good health and CMV-seronegative.

This rearrangement joins TRBV25-1 to TRBJ2-3; 9 nucleotides match TRBD2. The CDR3 has 14 residues. The germline V gene encodes CDR1 MGHDK and CDR2 SYGVNS. Unmatched junction bases numbered 6, after V lost 7 bases and J lost 4 bases. This CDR3 reads CASTWAGGPDTQYF. The CDR3 DNA reads as TGTGCCAGCACGTGGGCGGGAGGGCCAGATACGCAGTATTTT.

The chain is built from TRBV6-6 and TRBJ1-2; no clear D gene. There are 14 residues in the CDR3. Germline CDR1 is MNHNY and CDR2 is SVGAGI (reference sequence). V lost 0 bases and J lost 6, with 11 bases in between. CDR3 DNA: TGTGCCAGCAGTTACTCGTCGGTGCGCGATGGCTACACCTTC. Translation gives CASSYSSVRDGYTF.

J is TRBJ2-7 and V is TRBV4-1; 8 bases line up with TRBD1. The junction had 7 bases not matched to a gene; V was cut back by 3 bases and J by 3 bases. CDR1 and CDR2 (germline): MGHRA, YSYEKL. CDR3 length equals 15 residues. DNA for the CDR3: TGCGCCAGCAGCCATTTACCAGGGGGCGACTACGAGCAGTACTTC. Translated: CASSHLPGGDYEQYF.

The chain couples TRBV7-2 to TRBJ2-2; 16 bases map to TRBD2. Trimming at V came to 1 base and at J to 7 bases, leaving 9 bases not matched to a gene. The CDR3 runs to 19 residues. In germline, CDR1 is SGHTA, CDR2 FQGNSA. The CDR3 reads CASSLELGLAGGLGGELFF. In DNA form, the CDR3 reads TGTGCCAGCAGCTTAGAGTTGGGACTAGCGGGAGGGCTAGGCGGGGAGCTGTTTTTT.

This chain joins TRBV2 and TRBJ2-2, with 8 bases matching TRBD1. V trimming: 11 bases; J trimming: 10 bases; junction bases outside the gene matches: 6. The CDR3 runs to 11 residues. The germline gives CDR1 SNHLY, CDR2 FYNNEI. CDR3 protein: CAQGANMELFF. The CDR3 DNA reads as TGTGCCCAGGGGGCAAACATGGAGCTGTTTTTT.

In its sample, this clone was seen once. CDR3 DNA: TGTGCCAGCGGCCACGGCGGCGAGCAGTACTTC. Translation gives CASGHGGEQYF. The chain employs TRBV6-5 and TRBJ2-7, with unresolved D. Germline V CDR1 and CDR2: MNHEY, SVGAGI. With 8 bases removed from V and 6 bases from J, the gap between germline ends came to 11 bases. This CDR3 spans 11 amino acids.

The rearrangement links TRBV2 to TRBJ2-3; 9 bases are shared with TRBD2. Trimming took 0 bases from V and 4 from J; bases not matched to a gene: 8. Germline V gene lookup returns CDR1 SNHLY and CDR2 FYNNEI. The CDR3 is 17 residues long. The CDR3 region has the DNA TGTGCCAGCAGTGAAGCAGCTGCGGGAGGGAAGCCAGATACGCAGTATTTT. Its translation: CASSEAAAGGKPDTQYF.

The V and J genes are TRBV7-9 and TRBJ2-1; 11 bases match TRBD2. Trimming took 3 bases from V and 4 from J; bases not matched to a gene: 11. The germline V gene encodes CDR1 SEHNR and CDR2 FQNEAQ (reference sequence). The CDR3 consists of 18 residues. The DNA for the CDR3 is TGTGCCAGCAGCTTTCCTCCGGGACTAGCGGATCCTTACAATGAGCAGTTCTTC. Encoded protein: CASSFPPGLADPYNEQFF.

The chain combines TRBV29-1 with TRBJ1-1; TRBD1 is a possible D gene (6 bases). CDR1 is SQVTM, CDR2 ANQGSEA, per germline. CDR3 size: 15 residues. Trimming shortened V by 6 bases and J by 3 bases, and 20 bases separated the two germline ends. The CDR3 sequence: CSVIPGHYGDTEAFF. Written as DNA, the CDR3 is TGCAGCGTCATTCCGGGACATTACGGGGACACTGAAGCTTTCTTT.

V usage is TRBV7-8 and J usage is TRBJ1-3, with a tentative D call TRBD1 (6 bases). V was pared by 6 bases and J by 11 bases, with 14 bases between. The CDR3 length is 12 residues. Germline CDR1 and CDR2: SGHVS and FQNEAQ. The CDR3 spells CASRSTGNPIYF. CDR3 sequence (DNA): TGTGCCAGCAGATCAACAGGGAACCCCATATATTTT.

V gene TRBV6-1 combines with J gene TRBJ2-7, with D perhaps matching TRBD1 (5 bases). The V end lost 4 bases, the J end lost 6 bases, and 16 bases lay between the germline ends. The CDR3 length is 14 residues. Germline V CDR1 and CDR2: MNHNS, SASEGT. CDR3 nucleotides: TGTGCCAGCAGTGTTAACAGGCTTAATGGCGAGCAGTACTTC. The encoded protein is CASSVNRLNGEQYF.

This chain connects TRBV9 to TRBJ2-7; TRBD2 aligns across 11 bases. J lost 4 bases, V lost 4 bases, and 10 bases had no gene match. Germline V CDR1 and CDR2: SGDLS, YYNGEE. The CDR3 runs to 16 residues. CDR3 amino acids: CASSREGTSGTYEQYF. CDR3 DNA sequence: TGTGCCAGCAGCAGGGAAGGGACTAGCGGTACGTACGAGCAGTACTTC.

This clone has more than one count but fewer than ten. The rearrangement joins TRBV5-6 to TRBJ2-7; 9 bases line up with TRBD2. This CDR3 region has 16 residues. Germline V gene sequence: CDR1 SGHDT, CDR2 YYEEEE. The ends lost 1 base at V and 6 bases at J; junction bases unmatched: 11. As DNA, the CDR3 is TGTGCCAGCAGCTTGCTAGCGGGACCGCTATTGCCCGAGCAGTACTTC. It yields the protein CASSLLAGPLLPEQYF.

The genes are TRBV2 and TRBJ1-2; a weak D match, TRBD1 (6 bases). This CDR3 is built from 12 residues. V dropped 6 bases and J dropped 4 bases, with 9 bases sitting between them. The V gene's germline CDR1 is SNHLY and CDR2 FYNNEI. The CDR3 DNA reads TGTGCCAGCAGATTGGACAGCTATGGCTACACCTTC. Its translation is CASRLDSYGYTF. The variable domain in full, completed from reference TRBV2 and TRBJ1-2, reads EPEVTQTPSHQVTQMGQEVILRCVPISNHLYFYWYRQILGQKVEFLVSFYNNEISEKSEIFDDQFSVERPDGSNFTLKIRSTKLEDSAMYFCASRLDSYGYTFGSGTRLTVV.

V and J are TRBV7-9 and TRBJ2-1; D may be TRBD2 (6 bases). The CDR3 length is 17 residues. Germline V gene sequence: CDR1 SEHNR, CDR2 FQNEAQ (reference sequence). Deletions cut 6 bases from V and 10 bases from J, with 28 bases between. The CDR3 region has the DNA TGTGCCAGCAGTTATCGCCCCGGGACTGCGCAGGCGGGAGAGCAGTTCTTC. As protein: CASSYRPGTAQAGEQFF.

The table lists this clone with a count of one. The rearrangement joins TRBV15 to TRBJ2-7; 8 positions agree with TRBD1. V lost 5 bases and J lost 9; bases outside the gene matches: 12. The CDR3 is 14 amino acids. The germline CDR1 and CDR2 sequences are LNHNV and YYDKDF (reference sequence). This CDR3 reads CATSWRGQALGQYF. The CDR3 nucleotides are TGTGCCACCAGCTGGCGGGGACAGGCCTTGGGGCAGTACTTC.

This clone was seen a handful of times. The chain couples TRBV11-1 to TRBJ2-5; D is perhaps TRBD1 (5 bases). The CDR3 is made up of 14 amino acids. CDR1 and CDR2 from the germline V gene are SGHAT and FQDESV (reference sequence). The V gene lost 2 bases and the J gene lost 4 bases, with 11 bases spanning the gap. In DNA form, the CDR3 reads TGTGCCAGCAGCTTATATCAGGGTTCAGAGACCCAGTACTTC. Its translation: CASSLYQGSETQYF. Using reference TRBV11-1 and TRBJ2-5 for the parts outside the CDR3, the full variable domain is EAEVAQSPRYKITEKSQAVAFWCDPISGHATLYWYRQILGQGPELLVQFQDESVVDDSQLPKDRFSAERLKGVDSTLKIQPAELGDSAMYLCASSLYQGSETQYFGPGTRLLVL.

V is TRBV7-8 and J is TRBJ2-2; TRBD2 aligns across 7 bases. CDR1 and CDR2 from the germline V gene are SGHVS and FQNEAQ. CDR3 size: 18 residues. Germline trimming cut 5 bases from V and 4 bases from J; bases unmatched to any gene: 16. The CDR3 spells CASSGGVGVRGSTGELFF. Here the CDR3 DNA reads TGTGCCAGCAGCGGGGGGGTAGGGGTCCGCGGGTCCACCGGGGAGCTGTTTTTT.

The chain carries TRBV7-2 and TRBJ2-3; TRBD2 might be the D (6 bases). The CDR3 loop spans 12 amino acids. Per germline, CDR1 SGHTA and CDR2 FQGNSA. V lost 4 bases and J lost 6, with 8 bases in between. The CDR3 reads CASSWRGDTQYF. In nucleotides, the CDR3 is TGTGCCAGCAGCTGGCGGGGCGATACGCAGTATTTT.

This clone was found once. The chain carries TRBV30 and TRBJ2-7; D not certain. Looked up from germline, CDR1 is GTSNPN and CDR2 is SVGIG (reference sequence). The CDR3 has 11 amino acids. V was clipped by 3 bases and J by 2 bases, with 5 bases between them. The CDR3 region is CAWSVTYEQYF. The DNA for the CDR3 is TGTGCCTGGAGCGTTACCTACGAGCAGTACTTC.

The CDR3 loop reads CASSKGLGGEQYF. CDR3 nucleotide sequence: TGTGCCAGCAGTAAAGGCCTGGGGGGCGAGCAGTACTTC. The V gene is TRBV6-5, the J gene TRBJ2-7; a possible D gene is TRBD2 (6 bases). V lost 5 bases and J lost 6, with 14 bases in between. Germline V gene data show CDR1 as MNHEY and CDR2 as SVGAGI. The CDR3 contains 13 residues.

V and J are TRBV27 and TRBJ2-1, with 13 bases lining up with TRBD2. CDR3 length: 15 residues. Unmatched junction bases numbered 7, after V lost 7 bases and J lost 7 bases. Germline values: CDR1 MNHEY, CDR2 SMNVEV (reference sequence). The CDR3 is CASIARGLAGNEQFF. For the CDR3, the DNA is TGTGCCAGCATAGCCCGGGGACTAGCGGGAAATGAGCAGTTCTTC.

The rearrangement joins TRBV2 to TRBJ1-1; D is uncertain. The CDR3 is 13 amino acids. Germline V gene data show CDR1 as SNHLY and CDR2 as FYNNEI. Trimming shortened V by 5 bases and J by 1 base, and 8 bases separated the two germline ends. This chain's CDR3 is CASSLRWNTEAFF. Here the CDR3 DNA reads TGTGCCAGCAGTCTCAGGTGGAACACTGAAGCTTTCTTT.

The V call is TRBV18, the J call TRBJ2-2, with 11 bases fitting TRBD2. Germline CDR1 KGHSH, CDR2 LQKENI. The CDR3 runs 17 residues. With 6 bases clipped from V and 5 bases from J, the junction kept 11 bases outside the gene matches. The CDR3 loop reads CASSPGTSGRGTGELFF. The CDR3 DNA reads as TGTGCCAGCTCCCCCGGGACTAGCGGAAGAGGTACCGGGGAGCTGTTTTTT.

This clone came up a few times. The chain carries TRBV10-3 and TRBJ1-1; D is perhaps TRBD1 (6 bases). This CDR3 has 13 amino acids. V lost 2 bases and J lost 4, with 8 bases in between. Per the germline V gene, CDR1 is ENHRY and CDR2 is SYGVKD. In nucleotides, the CDR3 is TGTGCCATCAGTGAGGAAGGGGGCACTGAAGCTTTCTTT. Protein sequence: CAISEEGGTEAFF.

The chain recombines TRBV27 with TRBJ2-5; D perhaps matches TRBD1 (5 bases). V was trimmed by 2 bases and J by 7 bases, leaving 8 bases between them. Germline lookup yields CDR1 MNHEY and CDR2 SMNVEV (reference sequence). This CDR3 is built from 12 residues. The CDR3 DNA follows: TGTGCCAGCAGTTTACGCCAGGGGACCCAGTACTTC. This sequence encodes CASSLRQGTQYF.